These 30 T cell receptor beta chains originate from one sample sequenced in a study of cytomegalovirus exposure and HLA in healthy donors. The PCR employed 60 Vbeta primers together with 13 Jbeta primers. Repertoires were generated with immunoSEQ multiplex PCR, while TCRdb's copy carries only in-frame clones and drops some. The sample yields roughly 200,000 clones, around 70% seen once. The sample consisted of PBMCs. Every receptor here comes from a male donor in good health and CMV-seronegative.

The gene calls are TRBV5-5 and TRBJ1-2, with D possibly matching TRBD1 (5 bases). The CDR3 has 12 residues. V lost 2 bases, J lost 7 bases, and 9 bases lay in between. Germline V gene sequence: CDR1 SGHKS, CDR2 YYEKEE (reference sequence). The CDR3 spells CASSFPGGGYTF. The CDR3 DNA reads TGTGCCAGCAGCTTCCCGGGGGGTGGCTACACCTTC.

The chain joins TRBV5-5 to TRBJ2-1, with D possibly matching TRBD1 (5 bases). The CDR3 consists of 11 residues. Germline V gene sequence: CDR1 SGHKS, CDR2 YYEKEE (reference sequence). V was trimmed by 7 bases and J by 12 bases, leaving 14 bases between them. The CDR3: CASALGLVQFF. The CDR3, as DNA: TGTGCCAGCGCACTGGGGCTGGTGCAGTTCTTC.

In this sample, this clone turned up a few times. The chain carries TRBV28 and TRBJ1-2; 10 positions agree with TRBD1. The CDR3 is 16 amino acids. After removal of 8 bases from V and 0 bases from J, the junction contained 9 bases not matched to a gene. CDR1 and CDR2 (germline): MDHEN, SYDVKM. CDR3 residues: CASARQGAESNYGYTF. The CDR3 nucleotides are TGTGCCAGCGCCAGACAGGGGGCAGAATCTAACTATGGCTACACCTTC.

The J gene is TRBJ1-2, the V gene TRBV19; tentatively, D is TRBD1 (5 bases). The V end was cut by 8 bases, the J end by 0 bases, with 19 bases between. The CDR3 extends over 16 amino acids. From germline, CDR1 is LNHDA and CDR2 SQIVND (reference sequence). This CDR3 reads CASCLNGGTTNYGYTF. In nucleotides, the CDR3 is TGTGCCAGTTGCCTCAACGGGGGAACTACTAACTATGGCTACACCTTC.

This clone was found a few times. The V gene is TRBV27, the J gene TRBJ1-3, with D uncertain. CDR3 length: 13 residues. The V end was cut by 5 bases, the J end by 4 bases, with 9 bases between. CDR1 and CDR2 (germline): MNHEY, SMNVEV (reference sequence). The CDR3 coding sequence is TGTGCCAGCAGTGTCGGAGAGGGAAACACCATATATTTT. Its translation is CASSVGEGNTIYF.

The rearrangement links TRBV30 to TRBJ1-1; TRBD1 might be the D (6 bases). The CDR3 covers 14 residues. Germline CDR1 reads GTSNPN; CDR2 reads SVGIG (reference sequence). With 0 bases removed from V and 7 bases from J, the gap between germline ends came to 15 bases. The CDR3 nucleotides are TGTGCCTGGAGTGTAACAGGGTTTATGATTGAAGCTTTCTTT. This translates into CAWSVTGFMIEAFF.

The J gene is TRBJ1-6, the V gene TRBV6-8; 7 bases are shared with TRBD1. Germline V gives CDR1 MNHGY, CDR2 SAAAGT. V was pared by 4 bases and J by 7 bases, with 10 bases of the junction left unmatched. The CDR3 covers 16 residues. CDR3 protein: CASSFPRDSLNSPLHF. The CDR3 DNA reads TGTGCCAGCAGTTTTCCCCGGGACAGCCTGAATTCACCCCTCCACTTT.

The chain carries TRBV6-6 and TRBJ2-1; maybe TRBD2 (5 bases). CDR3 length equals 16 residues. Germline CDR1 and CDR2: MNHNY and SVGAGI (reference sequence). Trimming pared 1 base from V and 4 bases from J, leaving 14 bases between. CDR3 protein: CASSYWLERGYNEQFF. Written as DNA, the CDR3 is TGTGCCAGCAGTTACTGGTTAGAGAGAGGGTACAATGAGCAGTTCTTC.

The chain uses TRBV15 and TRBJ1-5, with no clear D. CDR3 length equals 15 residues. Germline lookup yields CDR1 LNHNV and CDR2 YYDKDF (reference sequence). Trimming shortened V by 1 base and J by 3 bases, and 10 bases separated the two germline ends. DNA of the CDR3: TGTGCCACCAGCAGAGGGCAGGTTGACAATCAGCCCCAGCATTTT. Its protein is CATSRGQVDNQPQHF.

The CDR3 DNA follows: TGCAGCGTAGGGACAGGGGGCTTTGAAGCTTTCTTT. It yields the protein CSVGTGGFEAFF. The chain is built from TRBV29-1 and TRBJ1-1; 12 bases line up with TRBD1. Trimming removed 6 bases from V and 7 bases from J; junction bases left unmatched: 3. Germline V lookup: CDR1 SQVTM, CDR2 ANQGSEA. This CDR3 is 12 amino acids long.

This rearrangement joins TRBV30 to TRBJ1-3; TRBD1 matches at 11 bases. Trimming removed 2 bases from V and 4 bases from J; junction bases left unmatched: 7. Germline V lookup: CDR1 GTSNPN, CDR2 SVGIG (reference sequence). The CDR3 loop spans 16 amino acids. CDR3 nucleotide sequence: TGTGCCTGGAGTTACGGGACAGGGGGGTCCGGAAACACCATATATTTT. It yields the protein CAWSYGTGGSGNTIYF.

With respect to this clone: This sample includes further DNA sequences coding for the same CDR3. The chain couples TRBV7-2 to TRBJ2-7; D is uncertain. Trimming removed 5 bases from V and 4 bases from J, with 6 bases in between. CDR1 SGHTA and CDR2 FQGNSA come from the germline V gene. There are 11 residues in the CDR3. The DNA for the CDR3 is TGTGCCAGCAGCCTACGGTACGAGCAGTACTTC. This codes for CASSLRYEQYF.

The CDR3 is CASSLTRTGNEKLFF. CDR3 in DNA: TGTGCCAGCAGCTTAACGAGGACAGGGAATGAAAAACTGTTTTTT. The gene calls are TRBV7-3 and TRBJ1-4; 8 positions match TRBD1. The CDR3 spans 15 residues. V dropped 0 bases and J dropped 5; count of bases not matched to a gene: 2. Looked up from germline, CDR1 is SGHTA and CDR2 is FQGTGA.

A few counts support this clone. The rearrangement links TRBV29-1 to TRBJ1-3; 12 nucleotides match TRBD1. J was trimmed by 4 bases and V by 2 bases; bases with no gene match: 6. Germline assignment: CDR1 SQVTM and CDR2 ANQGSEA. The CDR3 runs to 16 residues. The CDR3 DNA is TGCAGCGTTGAACCGGGACAGGGGGCGGCAGGAAACACCATATATTTT. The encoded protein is CSVEPGQGAAGNTIYF.

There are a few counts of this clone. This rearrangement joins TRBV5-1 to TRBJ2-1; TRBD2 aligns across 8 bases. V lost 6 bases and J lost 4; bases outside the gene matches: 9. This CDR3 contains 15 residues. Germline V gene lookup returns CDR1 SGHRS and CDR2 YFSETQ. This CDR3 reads CASNSGGGGYNEQFF. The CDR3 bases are TGCGCCAGCAATTCCGGAGGCGGGGGGTACAATGAGCAGTTCTTC.

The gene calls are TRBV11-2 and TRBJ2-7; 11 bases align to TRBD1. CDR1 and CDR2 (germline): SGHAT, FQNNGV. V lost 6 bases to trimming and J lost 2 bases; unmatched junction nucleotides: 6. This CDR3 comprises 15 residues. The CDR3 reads CASRDRDRGTYEQYF. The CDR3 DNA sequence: TGTGCCAGCAGGGACCGGGACAGGGGGACCTACGAGCAGTACTTC.

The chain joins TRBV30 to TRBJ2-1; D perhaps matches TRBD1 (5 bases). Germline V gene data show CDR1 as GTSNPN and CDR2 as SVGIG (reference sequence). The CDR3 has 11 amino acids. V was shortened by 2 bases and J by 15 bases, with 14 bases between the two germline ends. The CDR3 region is CAWSTTEEPFF. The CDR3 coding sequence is TGTGCCTGGAGTACGACAGAGGAACCGTTCTTC.

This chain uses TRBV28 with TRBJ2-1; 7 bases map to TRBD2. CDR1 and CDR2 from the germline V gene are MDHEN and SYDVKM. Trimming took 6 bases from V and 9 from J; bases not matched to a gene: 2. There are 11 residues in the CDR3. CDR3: CASRTSREQFF. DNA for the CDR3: TGTGCCAGCAGGACTAGCCGTGAGCAGTTCTTC. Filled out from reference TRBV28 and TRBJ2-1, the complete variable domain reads DVKVTQSSRYLVKRTGEKVFLECVQDMDHENMFWYRQDPGLGLRLIYFSYDVKMKEKGDIPEGYSVSREKKERFSLILESASTNQTSMYLCASRTSREQFFGPGTRLTVL.

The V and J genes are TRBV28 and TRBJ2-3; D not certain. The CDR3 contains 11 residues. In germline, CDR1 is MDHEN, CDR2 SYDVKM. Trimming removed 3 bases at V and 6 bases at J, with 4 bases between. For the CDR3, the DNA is TGTGCCAGCAGTTTCAGGGATACGCAGTATTTT. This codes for CASSFRDTQYF.

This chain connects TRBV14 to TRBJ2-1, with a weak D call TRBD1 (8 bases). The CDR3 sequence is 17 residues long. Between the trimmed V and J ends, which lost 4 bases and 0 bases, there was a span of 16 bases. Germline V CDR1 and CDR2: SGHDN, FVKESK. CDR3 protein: CASSPTGGASSYNEQFF. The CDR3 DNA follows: TGTGCCAGCAGCCCTACAGGGGGGGCAAGCTCCTACAATGAGCAGTTCTTC.

CDR3 sequence reads: CASSFARESYEQYF. In nucleotides, the CDR3 is TGTGCCAGCAGTTTCGCCCGGGAATCCTACGAGCAGTACTTC. The rearrangement links TRBV28 to TRBJ2-7; the D gene is possibly TRBD2 (5 bases). The CDR3 sequence is 14 residues long. V was shortened by 3 bases and J by 1 base, with 10 bases between the two germline ends. Germline CDR1 is MDHEN and CDR2 is SYDVKM.

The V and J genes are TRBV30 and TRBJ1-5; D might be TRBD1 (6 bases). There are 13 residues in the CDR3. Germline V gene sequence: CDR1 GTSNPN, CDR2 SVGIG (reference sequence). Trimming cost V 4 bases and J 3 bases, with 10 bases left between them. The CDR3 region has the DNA TGTGCCTGGAACAGGGCACTCAATCAGCCCCAGCATTTT. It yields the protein CAWNRALNQPQHF.

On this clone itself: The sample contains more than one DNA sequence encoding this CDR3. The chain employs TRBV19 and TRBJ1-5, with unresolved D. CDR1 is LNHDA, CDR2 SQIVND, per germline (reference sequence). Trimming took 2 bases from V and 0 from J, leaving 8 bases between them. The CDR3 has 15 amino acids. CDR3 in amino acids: CASSISDYSNQPQHF. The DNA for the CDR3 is TGTGCCAGTAGTATAAGCGACTATAGCAATCAGCCCCAGCATTTT.

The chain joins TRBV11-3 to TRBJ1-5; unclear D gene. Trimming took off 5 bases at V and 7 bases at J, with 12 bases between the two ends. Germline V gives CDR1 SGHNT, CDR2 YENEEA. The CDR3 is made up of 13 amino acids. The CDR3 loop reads CASSLKREQPQHF. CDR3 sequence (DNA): TGTGCCAGCAGCCTCAAGCGGGAGCAGCCCCAGCATTTT. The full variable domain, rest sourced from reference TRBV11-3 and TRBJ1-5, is EAGVVQSPRYKIIEKKQPVAFWCNPISGHNTLYWYLQNLGQGPELLIRYENEEAVDDSQLPKDRFSAERLKGVDSTLKIQPAELGDSAVYLCASSLKREQPQHFGDGTRLSIL.

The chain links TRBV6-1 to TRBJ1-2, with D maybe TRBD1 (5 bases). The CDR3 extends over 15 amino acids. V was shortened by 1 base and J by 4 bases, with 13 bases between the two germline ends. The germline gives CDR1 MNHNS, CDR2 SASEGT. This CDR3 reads CASSEGRGIGYGYTF. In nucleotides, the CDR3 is TGTGCCAGCAGTGAAGGGAGGGGTATCGGCTATGGCTACACCTTC.

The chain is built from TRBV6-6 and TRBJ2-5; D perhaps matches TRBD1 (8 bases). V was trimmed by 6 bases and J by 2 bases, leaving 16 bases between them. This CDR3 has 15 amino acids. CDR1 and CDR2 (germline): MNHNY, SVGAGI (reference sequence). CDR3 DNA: TGTGCCAGCAGCCAAAACAGGGGGGGTCAAGAGACCCAGTACTTC. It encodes CASSQNRGGQETQYF.

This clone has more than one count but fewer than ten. As DNA, the CDR3 is TGTGCCAGCAGCTGGGAGGCGGAGACCCAGTACTTC. It specifies CASSWEAETQYF. The chain couples TRBV5-6 to TRBJ2-5; tentative D call: TRBD2 (6 bases). Germline V CDR1 and CDR2: SGHDT, YYEEEE. There are 12 residues in the CDR3. V was clipped by 3 bases and J by 5 bases, with 8 bases between them.

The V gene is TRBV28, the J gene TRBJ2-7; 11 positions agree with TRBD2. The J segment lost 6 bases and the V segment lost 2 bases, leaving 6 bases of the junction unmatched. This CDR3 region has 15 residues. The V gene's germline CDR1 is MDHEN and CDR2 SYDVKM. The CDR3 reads CASSLQLAGALEQYF. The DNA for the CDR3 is TGTGCCAGCAGTTTACAACTAGCGGGAGCCCTCGAGCAGTACTTC. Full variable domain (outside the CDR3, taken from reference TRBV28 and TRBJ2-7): DVKVTQSSRYLVKRTGEKVFLECVQDMDHENMFWYRQDPGLGLRLIYFSYDVKMKEKGDIPEGYSVSREKKERFSLILESASTNQTSMYLCASSLQLAGALEQYFGPGTRLTVT.

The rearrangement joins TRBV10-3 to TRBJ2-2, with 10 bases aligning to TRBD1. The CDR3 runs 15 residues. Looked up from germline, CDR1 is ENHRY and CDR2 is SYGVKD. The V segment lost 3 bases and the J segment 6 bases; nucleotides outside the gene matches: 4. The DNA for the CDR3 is TGTGCCATCAGTGAATACGGACAGGGGGCCGGGGAGCTGTTTTTT. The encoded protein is CAISEYGQGAGELFF.

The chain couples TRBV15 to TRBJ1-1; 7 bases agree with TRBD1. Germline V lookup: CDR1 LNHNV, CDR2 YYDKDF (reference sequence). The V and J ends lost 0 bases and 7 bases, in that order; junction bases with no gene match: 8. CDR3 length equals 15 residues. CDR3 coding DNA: TGTGCCACCAGCAGAGATAGACAGGGAGGTGATGAAGCTTTCTTT. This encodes CATSRDRQGGDEAFF. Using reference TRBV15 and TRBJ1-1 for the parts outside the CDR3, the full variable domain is DAMVIQNPRYQVTQFGKPVTLSCSQTLNHNVMYWYQQKSSQAPKLLFHYYDKDFNNEADTPDNFQSRRPNTSFCFLDIRSPGLGDTAMYLCATSRDRQGGDEAFFGQGTRLTVV.